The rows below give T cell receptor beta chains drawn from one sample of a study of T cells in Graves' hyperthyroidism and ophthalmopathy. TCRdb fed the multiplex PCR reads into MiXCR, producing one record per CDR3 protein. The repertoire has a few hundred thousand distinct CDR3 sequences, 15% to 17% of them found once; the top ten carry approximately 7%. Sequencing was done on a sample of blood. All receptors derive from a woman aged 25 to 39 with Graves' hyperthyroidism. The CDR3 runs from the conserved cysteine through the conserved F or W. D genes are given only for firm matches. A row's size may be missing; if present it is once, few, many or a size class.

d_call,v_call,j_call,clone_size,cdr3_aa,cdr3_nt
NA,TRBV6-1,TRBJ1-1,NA,CASSPLGGGSDTEAFF,TGTGCCAGCAGTCCCCTCGGGGGAGGGAGTGACACTGAAGCTTTCTTT
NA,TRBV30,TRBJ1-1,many,CAWSGMNTEAFF,TGTGCCTGGAGTGGAATGAACACTGAAGCTTTCTTT
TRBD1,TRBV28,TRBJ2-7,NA,CASSTGTGSGSYEQYF,TGTGCCAGCAGTACCGGGACAGGGTCGGGCTCCTACGAGCAGTACTTC
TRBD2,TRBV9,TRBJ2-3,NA,CASSVATGGSITDTQYF,TGTGCCAGCAGCGTAGCTACAGGCGGGAGTATCACAGATACGCAGTATTTT
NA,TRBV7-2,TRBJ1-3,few,CASSEGPSSGNTIYF,TGTGCCAGCAGCGAGGGACCGAGCTCTGGAAACACCATATATTTT
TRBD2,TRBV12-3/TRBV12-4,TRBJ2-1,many,CASRSSGTADNEQFF,TGTGCCAGCAGGTCTAGCGGGACCGCTGACAATGAGCAGTTCTTC
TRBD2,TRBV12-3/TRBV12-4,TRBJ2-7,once,CASSSGRVEQYF,TGTGCCAGCAGTAGCGGGAGGGTCGAGCAGTACTTC
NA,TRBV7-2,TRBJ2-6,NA,CASSSSGSGANVLTF,TGTGCCAGCAGCTCGTCTGGGTCAGGGGCCAACGTCCTGACTTTC
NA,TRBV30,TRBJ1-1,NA,CAWCVSPGTEAFF,TGTGCCTGGTGTGTCAGCCCGGGCACTGAAGCTTTCTTT
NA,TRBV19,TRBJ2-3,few,CASSMSWGTDTQYF,TGTGCCAGTAGTATGAGCTGGGGCACAGATACGCAGTATTTT
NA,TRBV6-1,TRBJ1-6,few,CASSELDSLGSPLHF,TGTGCCAGCAGTGAACTGGACAGCCTTGGGTCACCCCTCCACTTT
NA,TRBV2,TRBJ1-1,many,CASSEAISLGWGGRNTEAFF,TGTGCCAGCAGTGAAGCGATATCCCTTGGTTGGGGCGGGCGGAACACTGAAGCTTTCTTT
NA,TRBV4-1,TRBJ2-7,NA,CASSQGSLNSAYEQYF,TGCGCCAGCAGCCAAGGTAGTCTCAATAGCGCCTACGAGCAGTACTTC
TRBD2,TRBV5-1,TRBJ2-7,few,CASSLSGTSIYEQYF,TGCGCCAGCAGCTTGTCCGGGACTAGCATCTACGAGCAGTACTTC
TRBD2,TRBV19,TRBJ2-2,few,CATTSLAGGSAGELFF,TGTGCCACCACTTCCCTGGCGGGAGGCTCTGCCGGGGAGCTGTTTTTT
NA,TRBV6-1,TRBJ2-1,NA,CASREPPNNEQFF,TGTGCCAGCAGAGAACCACCTAACAATGAGCAGTTCTTC
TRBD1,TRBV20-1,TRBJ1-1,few,CSAYAGGGNTEAFF,TGCAGTGCATACGCAGGGGGAGGAAACACTGAAGCTTTCTTT
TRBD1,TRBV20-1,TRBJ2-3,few,CSARAGTGHLDTQYF,TGCAGTGCTAGAGCCGGGACAGGGCATTTAGATACGCAGTATTTT
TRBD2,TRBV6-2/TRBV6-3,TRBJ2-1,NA,CASSYSLAGANNEQFF,TGTGCCAGCAGTTACTCACTAGCGGGAGCCAACAATGAGCAGTTCTTC
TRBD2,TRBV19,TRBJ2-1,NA,CASESSGSPANEQFF,TGTGCCAGTGAGAGTAGCGGGTCCCCTGCGAATGAGCAGTTCTTC
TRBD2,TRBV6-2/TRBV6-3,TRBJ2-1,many,CASSAPRASGRNEQFF,TGTGCCAGCAGTGCCCCTAGGGCTAGCGGGAGGAATGAGCAGTTCTTC
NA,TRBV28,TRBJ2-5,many,CASSWAPGKETQYF,TGTGCCAGCAGTTGGGCCCCAGGGAAAGAGACCCAGTACTTC
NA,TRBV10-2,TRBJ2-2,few,CASSFWGSAGRVGELFF,TGCGCCAGCAGTTTTTGGGGCAGTGCGGGAAGGGTCGGGGAGCTGTTTTTT
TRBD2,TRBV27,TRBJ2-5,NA,CASSFSGTSGRYQETQYF,TGTGCCAGCAGTTTCTCCGGGACTAGCGGGAGGTACCAAGAGACCCAGTACTTC
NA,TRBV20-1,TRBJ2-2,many,CSASADPNTGELFF,TGCAGTGCTAGTGCGGACCCGAACACCGGGGAGCTGTTTTTT
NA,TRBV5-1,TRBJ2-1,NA,CASSTRREEQFF,TGCGCCAGCAGTACGAGGCGGGAAGAGCAGTTCTTC
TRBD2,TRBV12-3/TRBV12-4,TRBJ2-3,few,CASSLARGLALSTDTQYF,TGTGCCAGCAGTTTAGCGCGGGGACTAGCGCTCAGCACAGATACGCAGTATTTT
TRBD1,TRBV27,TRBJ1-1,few,CASSSRTGATEAFF,TGTGCCAGCAGTTCCCGGACAGGGGCCACTGAAGCTTTCTTT
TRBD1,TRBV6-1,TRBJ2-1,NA,CASSEEAGTGGLNEQFF,TGTGCCAGCAGTGAAGAGGCCGGGACAGGGGGCCTCAATGAGCAGTTCTTC
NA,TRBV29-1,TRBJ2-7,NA,CSVSDPDSRFYEQYF,TGCAGCGTTTCTGATCCCGACAGCAGATTCTACGAGCAGTACTTC
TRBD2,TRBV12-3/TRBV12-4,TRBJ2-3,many,CASSRGDFAGGTDTQYF,TGTGCCAGCAGCCGAGGGGATTTTGCGGGAGGAACAGATACGCAGTATTTT
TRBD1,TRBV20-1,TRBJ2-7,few,CSARDIGDRGREQYF,TGCAGTGCTAGAGATATAGGGGACAGGGGGAGGGAGCAGTACTTC
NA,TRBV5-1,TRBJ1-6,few,CASSLVDWARDSPLHF,TGCGCCAGCAGCTTGGTCGACTGGGCAAGGGATTCACCCCTCCACTTT
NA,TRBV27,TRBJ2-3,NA,CASKRLQVVDTQYF,TGTGCCAGCAAAAGACTACAGGTCGTAGATACGCAGTATTTT
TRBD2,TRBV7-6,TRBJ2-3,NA,CASSLSFRTSGTDTQYF,TGTGCCAGCAGCTTATCTTTTAGGACTAGCGGCACAGATACGCAGTATTTT
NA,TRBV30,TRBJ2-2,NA,CAWSGASGELFF,TGTGCCTGGAGTGGAGCTAGCGGGGAGCTGTTTTTT
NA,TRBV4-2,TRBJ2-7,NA,CASSQDSVGQAPYEQYF,TGTGCCAGCAGCCAAGATAGTGTAGGGCAAGCACCCTACGAGCAGTACTTC
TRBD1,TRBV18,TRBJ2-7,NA,CASSRDRTTYEQYF,TGTGCCAGCTCCCGGGACAGGACAACCTACGAGCAGTACTTC
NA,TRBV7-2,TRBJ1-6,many,CASRSPVVYSPLHF,TGTGCCAGCAGATCCCCTGTGGTTTATTCACCCCTCCACTTT
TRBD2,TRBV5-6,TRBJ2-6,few,CASSWQGTSGSHSSGANVLTF,TGTGCCAGCAGCTGGCAAGGGACTAGCGGGAGCCACTCCTCTGGGGCCAACGTCCTGACTTTC
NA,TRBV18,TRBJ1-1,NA,CASSPTPGSVNTEAFF,TGTGCCAGCTCACCCACCCCAGGGTCTGTGAACACTGAAGCTTTCTTT
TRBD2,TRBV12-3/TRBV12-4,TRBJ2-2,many,CASISGLAGTGELFF,TGTGCCAGCATCTCCGGACTAGCGGGTACCGGGGAGCTGTTTTTT
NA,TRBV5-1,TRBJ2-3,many,CASSRTGHTDTQYF,TGCGCCAGCAGCAGAACGGGCCATACAGATACGCAGTATTTT
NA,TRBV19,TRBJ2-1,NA,CASSIGGAREQFF,TGTGCCAGTAGTATAGGGGGGGCGCGTGAGCAGTTCTTC
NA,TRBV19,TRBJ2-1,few,CASSIGLAQINEQFF,TGTGCCAGTAGTATAGGTCTAGCCCAGATCAATGAGCAGTTCTTC
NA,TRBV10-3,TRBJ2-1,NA,CAISDGGIDGQFF,TGTGCCATCAGTGACGGCGGGATCGATGGGCAGTTCTTC
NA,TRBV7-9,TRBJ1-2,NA,CASSLVGERDGYTF,TGTGCCAGCAGCTTAGTCGGCGAAAGGGACGGCTACACCTTC
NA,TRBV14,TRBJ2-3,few,CASSQLVDTQYF,TGTGCCAGCAGCCAACTCGTTGATACGCAGTATTTT
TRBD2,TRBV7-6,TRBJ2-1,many,CASSPRGLAGGASNEQFF,TGTGCCAGCAGCCCTAGGGGACTAGCGGGAGGGGCCTCCAATGAGCAGTTCTTC
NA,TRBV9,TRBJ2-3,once,CASSVDGISTDTQYF,TGTGCCAGCAGCGTAGACGGGATAAGCACAGATACGCAGTATTTT
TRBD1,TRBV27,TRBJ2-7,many,CASRGTGTADYEQYF,TGTGCCAGCAGAGGCACCGGGACAGCCGATTACGAGCAGTACTTC
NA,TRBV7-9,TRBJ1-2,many,CASTKAGDYGYTF,TGTGCCAGCACAAAGGCAGGGGACTATGGCTACACCTTC
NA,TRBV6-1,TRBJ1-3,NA,CASHTGGGNTIYF,TGTGCCAGTCACACGGGCGGTGGAAACACCATATATTTT
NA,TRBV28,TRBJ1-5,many,CASSFDGDSNQPQHF,TGTGCCAGCAGTTTCGACGGCGATAGCAATCAGCCCCAGCATTTT